The source of this TCR beta chain is a study of cytomegalovirus exposure and HLA in healthy donors (dated by TCRdb to about 2017). Turning to the overall study: According to a later analysis, one platform produced both the roughly 110 validation repertoires and the 666 repertoires of the first cohort. The study aimed to test whether signatures of past pathogen exposure could be identified by cataloging public T cell receptors. In addition to the first cohort of 650 to 800 subjects, a separate validation cohort of 100 to 150 different subjects was used. To predict cytomegalovirus infection status, the study brought together high-throughput TCR immunosequencing, statistical association of individual TCRs with disease status, and machine learning.

In the case of this clone: The target of this receptor is not known. No qualities accompany the bases; no much larger clone lies one base away.

Receptor libraries were prepared by the immunoSEQ multiplex PCR assay. In the original analysis: A statistical classification framework was built to diagnose cytomegalovirus status from the catalog of TCR beta chain sequences. As stored in TCRdb, this immuneACCESS dataset retains in-frame rearrangements with V and J assigned. A fraction of the clones does not appear; measured against another copy, unresolved V genes explain less than half of the discrepancy, and the remainder lacks a known reason. V and J calls and clone size are copied from that table; D and trimming were computed from the DNA. In all, the sample holds under 70,000 clones, and around 88% of those were seen once. The top ten clonotypes cover over 1.5% of the sample. The paper as a whole reports these results and caveats: A few of the identified cytomegalovirus-associated TCR beta chains were confirmed in vitro to be specific for cytomegalovirus antigens. In the study, around 150 TCR beta chains were listed as associated with cytomegalovirus. Across donors, most TCR sequences were observed very rarely, whereas some public TCRs were present in many individuals. Cytomegalovirus status was reported to be diagnosed by the classifier with high specificity and sensitivity in both the original and validation cohorts. Subsequent analysis determined that TCRs grouped into clusters in the first cohort also showed a tendency toward co-occurrence across the 90 to 150 validation repertoires, and roughly 94% of cluster scores exceeded 0. The validation cohort had no HLA typing available for a later analysis, so co-occurrence within that cohort was assessed over all 130 or so repertoires. It was suggested by the authors that the approach could potentially be generalized to other disease states and immunological phenotypes.

From the germline V gene, CDR1 is MDHEN and CDR2 is SYDVKM. V and J lose 5 bases and 1 base, and a span of 5 bases separates them. Including cysteine and phenylalanine, the CDR3 has 12 amino acids. Of the read, only the CDR3 DNA is kept; its 36 bases are in frame from base 1. Donors formed part of the validation cohort, which comprised 120 subjects and was distinct from the first cohort of some 700 subjects. The V and J genes are TRBV28 and TRBJ1-1, with no confidently assigned D gene. The specimen sequenced was PBMCs. The TCR sequence derives from a woman aged 18-30 years in good health and CMV-seronegative. The CDR3 has the sequence CASSKQNTEAFF. The DNA sequence is given as TGTGCCAGCAGTAAACAGAACACTGAAGCTTTCTTT. The variable domain in full, with residues beyond the CDR3 obtained from the reference TRBV28 and TRBJ1-1 genes, is DVKVTQSSRYLVKRTGEKVFLECVQDMDHENMFWYRQDPGLGLRLIYFSYDVKMKEKGDIPEGYSVSREKKERFSLILESASTNQTSMYLCASSKQNTEAFFGQGTRLTVV.